This TCR beta chain was sequenced for a study of blood T cells in healthy people across ages (dated by TCRdb to about 2015). Regarding the research as a whole: In model experiments, template switching captured roughly one uniquely barcoded TCR beta cDNA molecule for every two T cells. The donors were split into four age groups: young (average around 15 years), middle-aged (roughly 40), aged (around 67) and long-lived (approximately 80). To avoid experimental bias, donors of different ages were randomly spread across the sequencing lanes. Age-related changes in TCR beta repertoire diversity were measured in the study by deep sequencing normalized with unique cDNA molecular identifiers. For two donors (one aged 18 to 29 and one aged 80 or older), the study analyzed two additional independent replicas of 1 million unique cDNA reads from the same blood draw.

Receptors were amplified or captured by 5' RACE. TCRdb shows the sequencer as Illumina HiSeq 2500. A second about 7 to 12 cycle PCR used a sample-barcoded 5' primer and a J-beta primer mix. A template-switch 5' adaptor carrying 12 random nucleotides introduced a unique molecular identifier onto each TCR beta cDNA molecule. Each sample yielded at least 2.5 million CDR3-containing paired-end reads. First-strand cDNA was synthesized from all RNA with the Mint cDNA synthesis kit, primed by a TRBC-specific oligonucleotide. All cDNA was treated with uracil-DNA glycosylase and then went through a first 18-cycle PCR with the universal primers M1SS and BC2_uni_R. The authors processed their data as follows. Normalization of each sample was performed by random selection of 1 million high-quality reads, each carrying a distinct molecular identifier. Reads with shared molecular identifiers were discarded instead of being binned into consensus sequences. MiTCR, run with a Q25 quality threshold and the strictest error-elimination algorithm, handled CDR3 identification, clonotype clustering and error correction. A nonparametric unseen species model with Euler transformation was used to estimate lower-bound total TCR beta diversity. TCRdb's own reprocessing of the public reads used fastp at Q25 and MiXCR and kept productive beta chains. Rows matching on CDR3 protein sequence are summarized as one entry with the most common DNA and genes. TCRdb, rather than the study authors, made the V and J calls. A total of over a million distinct CDR3 sequences appear in this sample, 45% of them only once. Over 15% of the sample is held by the ten biggest clonotypes.

This clonotype was found a few times. What this receptor recognizes is not known. Per-nucleotide qualities are absent, and no much larger clonotype sits a single base away. Study-level results and caveats: As age increased, observed TCR beta diversity per million T cells dropped in a roughly linear way, and a significant reduction was already evident by age 40. Compared with the aged group, more naive CD4+ T cells, fewer expanded clones and increased TCR diversity were shown by the long-lived group, suggesting age selection. Estimates of total diversity based on one million sequenced T cells were regarded as lower bounds and as underestimates. The percentage of naive T cells measured by flow cytometry correlated strongly with observed TCR beta diversity. Since profiling was done on bulk unsorted PBMCs, naive and antigen-experienced compartments could not be conclusively compared. Donor CMV infection status was unknown, potentially confounding age-related changes in expanded clonotypes.

CDR1 and CDR2, looked up from the germline V gene, are ENHRY and SYGVKD. Trimming costs V 0 bases and J 13 bases, and their ends lie 18 bases apart. The CDR3, from cysteine to phenylalanine, totals 14 residues. Solely the CDR3 DNA is kept, with 42 bases framed from the first base. The roughly 39 donors, aged 6 to 90 years, were systemically healthy Caucasian individuals from Russia. Each donor gave 9 to 10 milliliters of peripheral blood, collected into EDTA-treated Vacutainer tubes. PBMCs were isolated by Ficoll-Paque density-gradient centrifugation, with at least 6.5 million obtained per sample. Trizol reagent was used to extract total RNA from PBMCs, with at least 6 micrograms per sample. For every donor, flow cytometry on a PBMC aliquot measured the percentage of naive CD45RAhigh/CD27high T cells.

Sequenced: blood. The rearrangement joined TRBV10-3 to TRBJ1-2; matching of 5 bases hints at TRBD1 as the D gene. The sequence derives from a woman aged 60-75 years in good health. The DNA sequence is given as TGTGCCATCAGTGAGTCCATTTCCAGACAGCCTCCCACCTTC. Translation gives CAISESISRQPPTF.